These T cell receptor beta chains were read from a single sample in a study of OX40 agonist ivuxolimab in advanced cancers. Assay: immunoSEQ multiplex PCR; the TCRdb copy retains only in-frame clones and omits some. The data hold roughly 80,000 clones, with around 86% observed a single time. Material: CD4+ or CD8+ T cells sorted from blood, obtained in a trial of the OX40 agonist ivuxolimab. These TCRs come from an adult with an advanced solid tumor such as melanoma, head and neck, liver or kidney cancer. The CDR3 runs from the conserved cysteine through the conserved F or W. The D gene is left open where the match is weak.

j_call v_call d_call cdr3_nt cdr3_aa
TRBJ2-3 TRBV5-1 - TGCGCCAGCAGCCCTGGGACATCAGATACGCAGTATTTT CASSPGTSDTQYF
TRBJ1-2 TRBV6-5 TRBD1 TGTGCCAGCAGTTACGAGCGACAGGGGCAAGGCTACACCTTC CASSYERQGQGYTF
TRBJ2-3 TRBV9 - TGTGCCAGCAGCGTAAGGGGCGGGCCCACAGATACGCAGTATTTT CASSVRGGPTDTQYF
TRBJ1-3 TRBV28 - TGTGCCAGCAGTTCCTTCCCGGGCCCCGAAACTGGAAACACCATATATTTT CASSSFPGPETGNTIYF
TRBJ1-2 TRBV19 - TGTGCCAGTAGTACATACTACCTTGGAAGGTCAGGAGCTGGCTACACCTTC CASSTYYLGRSGAGYTF
TRBJ2-1 TRBV6-4 - TGTGCCAGCAGTGACTCGTTGGGGGCGCGGTCCTACAATGAGCAGTTCTTC CASSDSLGARSYNEQFF
TRBJ2-7 TRBV28 - TGTGCCAGCAGTCCCCTAGAGGGAGGAACGTACGAGCAGTACTTC CASSPLEGGTYEQYF
TRBJ2-1 TRBV5-1 - TGCGCCAGCAGCTTGTACGGGGAGAACAATGAGCAGTTCTTC CASSLYGENNEQFF
TRBJ1-2 TRBV4-3 - TGCGCCAGCAGCCAAGAACTCCCGGACAGTGGGTATGGCTACACCTTC CASSQELPDSGYGYTF
TRBJ1-2 TRBV7-2 TRBD1 TGTGCCAGCAGCTCTCGACAGGGGATAGGAGGCTACACCTTC CASSSRQGIGGYTF